This entry describes one T cell receptor (beta chain). PBMCs were derived from 10 ml fresh peripheral blood. The entry originates in a study of T cells in Graves' hyperthyroidism and ophthalmopathy. Using RNA transcripts as the source, TCR beta CDR3 regions were amplified. With the HTBI primer set, the TCR CDR3 went through a first round of RT-PCR. From the multiplex PCR reads, TCRdb called clonotypes with MiXCR, one entry per CDR3 protein. The data show hundreds of thousands of distinct CDR3 sequences, roughly 14% seen once. This TCR was sampled from a young woman with Graves' hyperthyroidism that later progressed to Graves' ophthalmopathy. What was sequenced was blood.

The CDR3 bases are TGCAGTGCCCCCAAACAGGGTGGGGGCTACGAGCAGTACTTC. Amino acid sequence: CSAPKQGGGYEQYF. The V call is TRBV20-1, the J call TRBJ2-7; the D gene is possibly TRBD1 (6 bases). CDR3 length: 14 amino acids. Germline values: CDR1 DFQATT, CDR2 SNEGSKA (reference sequence). Trimming shortened V by 6 bases and J by 3 bases, and 18 bases separated the two germline ends.